This TCR beta chain was captured in a study of response to subunit inactivated influenza vaccine. About this clonotype: Antigen: not known.

TCRdb called the RT-PCR reads again in MiXCR, with one record for every CDR3 protein. The table records hundreds of thousands of distinct CDR3 sequences, around 11% of them present only once. Study-wide findings and caveats: Authors suggested that a seasonal influenza vaccination recruits few new T cells each time.

The sample here was PBMCs from blood, taken on the day of vaccination. This clonotype was sampled from a man aged 50 or older who received an inactivated influenza vaccine.

This chain's CDR3 is CSVAIGNTGELFF. For the CDR3, the DNA is TGCAGCGTTGCTATTGGGAACACCGGGGAGCTGTTTTTT. The rearrangement uses TRBV29-1 and TRBJ2-2; D gene ambiguous. V shed 4 bases and J shed 1 base, with 7 bases lying between them. Germline assignment: CDR1 SQVTM and CDR2 ANQGSEA. The CDR3 runs to 13 residues.